Each of the 15 T cell receptor beta chains below was sequenced from the same sample in a study of glioma-infiltrating T cells after dendritic cell vaccination. Time point denoted: after dendritic cell vaccination, including at tumor progression/relapse. Data came from immunoSEQ multiplex PCR; TCRdb stores just in-frame clones and leaves some out. The sample gives 100,000 to 120,000 clones, around 90% of which show up once; 2.7% is in the top ten. Sequenced here: blood, sampled after dendritic cell vaccination. All receptors derive from a human donor with glioblastoma.

V is TRBV29-1 and J is TRBJ2-7; 9 bases agree with TRBD1. CDR1 is SQVTM and CDR2 is ANQGSEA in the germline V gene. With 6 bases clipped from V and 4 bases from J, the junction kept 7 bases outside the gene matches. The CDR3 consists of 13 residues. The CDR3 DNA reads as TGCAGCGTGAGCCGGACAGGGGTGTACGAGCAGTACTTC. Protein product: CSVSRTGVYEQYF.

The chain uses TRBV2 and TRBJ1-5; D might be TRBD1 (5 bases). The V end lost 1 base, the J end lost 5 bases, and 6 bases lay between the germline ends. CDR3 size: 13 residues. The germline V gene has CDR1 SNHLY and CDR2 FYNNEI. The DNA for the CDR3 is TGTGCCAGCAGTGAAGAACAGGATCAGCCCCAGCATTTT. Protein product: CASSEEQDQPQHF.

The chain combines TRBV2 with TRBJ2-3; 12 bases agree with TRBD2. CDR1 and CDR2 (germline): SNHLY, FYNNEI. There are 18 residues in the CDR3. Unmatched junction bases numbered 14, after V lost 4 bases and J lost 6 bases. Here the CDR3 DNA reads TGTGCCAGCAGTGGGGCGGCTAGCGGGGGGGCGGGGTGGGATACGCAGTATTTT. Its protein product is CASSGAASGGAGWDTQYF. Supplemented by reference TRBV2 and TRBJ2-3, the full variable domain reads EPEVTQTPSHQVTQMGQEVILRCVPISNHLYFYWYRQILGQKVEFLVSFYNNEISEKSEIFDDQFSVERPDGSNFTLKIRSTKLEDSAMYFCASSGAASGGAGWDTQYFGPGTRLTVL.

This clone appeared a few times. The J gene is TRBJ1-3, the V gene TRBV10-1; D call uncertain. V dropped 4 bases and J dropped 7 bases, with 11 bases sitting between them. Germline V gives CDR1 WNHNN, CDR2 SYGVQD (reference sequence). CDR3 length: 13 residues. CDR3 nucleotides: TGCGCCAGCAGTGCGGGAGGGTCGAACACCATATATTTT. It translates to CASSAGGSNTIYF.

This chain connects TRBV11-3 to TRBJ2-3; maybe TRBD1 (5 bases). The CDR3 loop spans 15 amino acids. Trimming removed 3 bases at V and 2 bases at J, with 12 bases between. Germline CDR1 SGHNT, CDR2 YENEEA. CDR3 sequence (DNA): TGTGCCAGCAGCTTCGGCCTGGGGCCCACAGATACGCAGTATTTT. Its translation: CASSFGLGPTDTQYF.

The V call is TRBV2, the J call TRBJ2-1; tentatively, D is TRBD2 (5 bases). The V gene lost 7 bases and the J gene lost 10 bases, with 17 bases spanning the gap. Germline-derived CDR1 and CDR2 are SNHLY and FYNNEI. The CDR3 loop spans 13 amino acids. CDR3 amino acids: CASTVREFREQFF. The CDR3 DNA reads TGTGCCAGCACCGTCCGGGAATTCCGCGAGCAGTTCTTC.

This chain links TRBV27 with TRBJ1-4; no reliable D call. V was shortened by 8 bases and J by 0 bases, with 7 bases between the two germline ends. Germline CDR1 reads MNHEY; CDR2 reads SMNVEV (reference sequence). This CDR3 has 13 amino acids. In DNA form, the CDR3 reads TGTGCCAGCTCCTTTGCAACTAATGAAAAACTGTTTTTT. Its protein is CASSFATNEKLFF.

The rearrangement joins TRBV6-5 to TRBJ2-5; 10 bases fit TRBD2. V was pared by 2 bases and J by 5 bases, with 5 bases of the junction left unmatched. Looked up from germline, CDR1 is MNHEY and CDR2 is SVGAGI. The length of the CDR3 is 15 residues. CDR3 sequence: CASSYTASGSETQYF. CDR3 nucleotide sequence: TGTGCCAGCAGTTACACGGCTAGCGGGAGCGAGACCCAGTACTTC.

This chain uses TRBV5-1 with TRBJ2-2, with 9 bases that match TRBD2. Germline loops: CDR1 SGHRS, CDR2 YFSETQ. Trimming cost V 2 bases and J 5 bases; bases outside gene matches: 7. The CDR3 has 16 amino acids. CDR3 nucleotides: TGCGCCAGCAGCTTTAGGCTAGCGGGAAATACCGGGGAGCTGTTTTTT. It yields the protein CASSFRLAGNTGELFF. Combining the CDR3 with reference TRBV5-1 and TRBJ2-2 gives the whole variable domain KAGVTQTPRYLIKTRGQQVTLSCSPISGHRSVSWYQQTPGQGLQFLFEYFSETQRNKGNFPGRFSGRQFSNSRSEMNVSTLELGDSALYLCASSFRLAGNTGELFFGEGSRLTVL.

This chain uses TRBV6-4 with TRBJ1-1; 7 positions match TRBD1. The CDR3 has 14 amino acids. The V gene end was trimmed by 5 bases and the J gene end by 5 bases; junction bases not matched to a gene: 8. Per the germline V gene, CDR1 is MRHNA and CDR2 is SNTAGT. The CDR3 sequence is CASSPETGSTEAFF. For the CDR3, the DNA is TGTGCCAGCAGTCCGGAGACAGGGAGTACTGAAGCTTTCTTT.

Of note for this clone: The junction departs from the called germline gene at one end, perhaps through a read error. This chain joins TRBV2 and TRBJ1-1; 7 nucleotides align to TRBD1. CDR3 length: 12 residues. The germline V gene encodes CDR1 SNHLY and CDR2 FYNNEI. CDR3 DNA: TGTGCCAGCAGTGCGGACAGGAGAGACCTCCATTTT. It encodes CASSADRRDLHF.

The rearrangement links TRBV11-2 to TRBJ1-2, with 7 bases fitting TRBD1. This CDR3 contains 13 residues. CDR1 SGHAT and CDR2 FQNNGV come from the germline V gene. V lost 3 bases and J lost 7; bases outside the gene matches: 5. CDR3 region: CASSFEAGGGYTF. DNA of the CDR3: TGTGCCAGCAGCTTCGAGGCAGGGGGTGGCTACACCTTC.

This clone has only a few counts. This chain links TRBV2 with TRBJ1-2; D remains unclear. Per the germline V gene, CDR1 is SNHLY and CDR2 is FYNNEI. Trimming cost V 1 base and J 3 bases, with 6 bases left between them. This CDR3 contains 13 residues. CDR3 DNA sequence: TGTGCCAGCAGTGAAGAACAAGACTATGGCTACACCTTC. Translated: CASSEEQDYGYTF.

The gene calls are TRBV19 and TRBJ2-3, with D perhaps TRBD2 (6 bases). V shed 4 bases and J shed 2 bases, with 16 bases lying between them. The CDR3 spans 16 residues. Germline V gives CDR1 LNHDA, CDR2 SQIVND (reference sequence). The CDR3 DNA follows: TGTGCCAGTAGTAAGGGACTTAAAGGCAACACAGATACGCAGTATTTT. Amino acids: CASSKGLKGNTDTQYF. The full variable domain, with the rest looked up from reference TRBV19 and TRBJ2-3, is DGGITQSPKYLFRKEGQNVTLSCEQNLNHDAMYWYRQDPGQGLRLIYYSQIVNDFQKGDIAEGYSVSREKKESFPLTVTSAQKNPTAFYLCASSKGLKGNTDTQYFGPGTRLTVL.

The rearrangement links TRBV18 to TRBJ2-3; tentatively, D is TRBD1 (5 bases). Germline values: CDR1 KGHSH, CDR2 LQKENI. The V end was cut by 3 bases, the J end by 5 bases, with 12 bases between. The CDR3 runs 14 residues. In DNA, the CDR3 is TGTGCCAGCTCACCTTCCTCAGGGATAGATACGCAGTATTTT. Protein: CASSPSSGIDTQYF.